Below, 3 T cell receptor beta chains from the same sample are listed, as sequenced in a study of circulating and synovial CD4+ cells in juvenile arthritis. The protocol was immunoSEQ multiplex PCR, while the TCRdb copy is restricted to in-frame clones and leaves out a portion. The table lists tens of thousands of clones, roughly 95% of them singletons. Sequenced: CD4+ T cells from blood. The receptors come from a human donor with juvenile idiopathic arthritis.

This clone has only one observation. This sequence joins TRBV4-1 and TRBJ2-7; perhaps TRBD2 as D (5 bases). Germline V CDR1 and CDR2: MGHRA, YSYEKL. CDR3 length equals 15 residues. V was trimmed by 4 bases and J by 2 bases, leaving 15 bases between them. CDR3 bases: TGCGCCAGCAGCCTCCTACGGGAAGGGACCTACGAGCAGTACTTC. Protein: CASSLLREGTYEQYF.

Here the CDR3 DNA reads TGTGCCAGCTCACCGGCTTTCCTGGCTCAGGGGCAGCCCCAGCATTTT. Its protein is CASSPAFLAQGQPQHF. The V gene is TRBV18, the J gene TRBJ1-5; D is possibly TRBD1 (6 bases). This CDR3 contains 16 residues. V was shortened by 3 bases and J by 7 bases, with 19 bases between the two germline ends. Germline lookup yields CDR1 KGHSH and CDR2 LQKENI.

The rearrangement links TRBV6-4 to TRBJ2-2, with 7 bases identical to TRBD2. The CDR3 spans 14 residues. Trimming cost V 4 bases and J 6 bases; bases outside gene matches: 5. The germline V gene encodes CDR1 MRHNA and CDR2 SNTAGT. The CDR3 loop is CASSVERDAGELFF. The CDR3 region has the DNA TGTGCCAGCAGTGTGGAGCGGGACGCCGGGGAGCTGTTTTTT.